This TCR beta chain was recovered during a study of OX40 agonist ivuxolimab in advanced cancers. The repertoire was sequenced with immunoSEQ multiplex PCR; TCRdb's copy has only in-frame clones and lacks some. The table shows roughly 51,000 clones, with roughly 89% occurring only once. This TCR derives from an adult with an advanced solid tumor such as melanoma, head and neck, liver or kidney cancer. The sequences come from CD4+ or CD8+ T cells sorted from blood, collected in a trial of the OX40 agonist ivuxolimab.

Here the CDR3 DNA reads TGTGCCTGGACCTACGGCTTGGGTTCACCCCTCCACTTT. Its protein is CAWTYGLGSPLHF. The V call is TRBV30, the J call TRBJ1-6; D ambiguous. The germline V and J ends were trimmed by 4 bases and 9 bases, with 13 bases remaining between them. There are 13 residues in the CDR3. The germline gives CDR1 GTSNPN, CDR2 SVGIG (reference sequence).